Below are 31 T cell receptor beta chains sequenced from a single sample in a study of T cell clonotyping in hematopoietic cell transplantation. TCRdb keeps only in-frame clones here, not all; method: immunoSEQ multiplex PCR. The sample has under 14,000 clones; 89% are singletons. Sample: PBMCs, taken 180 days after allogeneic stem cell transplant. The receptors originated from a male patient in his sixties who had an allogeneic stem cell transplant from an unrelated donor, so the T cells may come from the graft donor. Some clones in this sample may be carry-over from other donors' samples.

The rearrangement uses TRBV10-3 and TRBJ1-2, with D maybe TRBD1 (6 bases). Trimming removed 10 bases from V and 5 bases from J, with 23 bases in between. This CDR3 region has 15 residues. Per germline, CDR1 ENHRY and CDR2 SYGVKD. For the CDR3, the DNA is TGTGCCACCTCGGGACAAGGGGGAGAACGGTATGGCTACACCTTC. This gives the protein CATSGQGGERYGYTF.

This clone was counted between two and nine times. The CDR3 DNA reads as TGTGCCAGCAGCTTAGAGCTGGGAAAGAGCCTCGAGCAGTACTTC. Translated: CASSLELGKSLEQYF. The chain carries TRBV11-2 and TRBJ2-7, with D uncertain. The CDR3 is 15 amino acids. Trimming pared 0 bases from V and 6 bases from J, leaving 15 bases between. CDR1 is SGHAT, CDR2 FQNNGV, per germline.

J is TRBJ1-2 and V is TRBV7-8; 7 bases are shared with TRBD1. Germline assignment: CDR1 SGHVS and CDR2 FQNEAQ. With 3 bases clipped from V and 8 bases from J, the junction kept 9 bases outside the gene matches. There are 14 residues in the CDR3. The CDR3 DNA sequence: TGTGCCAGCAGCTTTAGTACAGGGGTGGGCGGCTACACCTTC. Protein: CASSFSTGVGGYTF.

This chain connects TRBV2 to TRBJ1-1; the D gene is possibly TRBD1 (5 bases). CDR3 length: 19 amino acids. Germline assignment: CDR1 SNHLY and CDR2 FYNNEI. The ends were cut back, 4 bases at V and 1 base at J, with 25 bases in the middle. In DNA, the CDR3 is TGTGCCAGCAGTGCTACTGTTTGGCCAGGGCAAAGCGGGAACACTGAAGCTTTCTTT. Translation gives CASSATVWPGQSGNTEAFF.

The chain carries TRBV6-1 and TRBJ2-3; no definite D call. V dropped 1 base and J dropped 4 bases, with 9 bases sitting between them. Germline-derived CDR1 and CDR2 are MNHNS and SASEGT. The CDR3 extends over 14 amino acids. CDR3 DNA sequence: TGTGCCAGCAGTGAAGTGGGTAGGGCAGATACGCAGTATTTT. It specifies CASSEVGRADTQYF.

Notes on this clone: This sample includes further DNA sequences coding for the same CDR3. This chain joins TRBV5-6 and TRBJ2-1; D not resolved. Looked up from germline, CDR1 is SGHDT and CDR2 is YYEEEE. CDR3 length equals 13 residues. The V end lost 0 bases, the J end lost 6 bases, and 7 bases lay between the germline ends. CDR3 amino acids: CASSLGGSNEQFF. CDR3 nucleotides: TGTGCCAGCAGCTTGGGCGGAAGCAATGAGCAGTTCTTC. The full variable domain, its missing parts supplied by reference TRBV5-6 and TRBJ2-1, is DAGVTQSPTHLIKTRGQQVTLRCSPKSGHDTVSWYQQALGQGPQFIFQYYEEEERQRGNFPDRFSGHQFPNYSSELNVNALLLGDSALYLCASSLGGSNEQFFGPGTRLTVL.

This clone was recorded only once. The chain carries TRBV27 and TRBJ1-1; D not resolved. V dropped 0 bases and J dropped 4 bases, with 12 bases sitting between them. This CDR3 spans 15 amino acids. From germline, CDR1 is MNHEY and CDR2 SMNVEV (reference sequence). The CDR3 DNA is TGTGCCAGCAGTTTATCGGGCATTTTACGCACTGAAGCTTTCTTT. It codes for CASSLSGILRTEAFF.

This sequence joins TRBV9 and TRBJ1-3; D is ambiguous. The V end was cut by 2 bases, the J end by 0 bases, with 12 bases between. The CDR3 contains 16 residues. Germline assignment: CDR1 SGDLS and CDR2 YYNGEE. DNA for the CDR3: TGTGCCAGCAGCGTGGGATTGGAGACCTCTGGAAACACCATATATTTT. This encodes CASSVGLETSGNTIYF.

J is TRBJ1-2 and V is TRBV4-3, with TRBD1 as a possible D gene (6 bases). The CDR3 contains 16 residues. V lost 4 bases and J 4 bases, leaving 19 bases between the germline ends. Germline-derived CDR1 and CDR2 are LGHNA and YSLEER. CDR3 amino acids: CASSPDVQGRGYGYTF. The CDR3 region has the DNA TGCGCCAGCAGCCCAGATGTACAGGGACGGGGCTATGGCTACACCTTC.

The gene calls are TRBV4-1 and TRBJ1-2, with D perhaps TRBD1 (6 bases). CDR3 size: 11 residues. CDR1 is MGHRA and CDR2 is YSYEKL in the germline V gene. The V and J ends lost 4 bases and 8 bases respectively, with 8 bases between them. CDR3 residues: CASSPGVGYTF. The CDR3 region has the DNA TGCGCCAGCAGCCCAGGGGTCGGCTACACCTTC.

The chain employs TRBV5-1 and TRBJ2-7; 9 bases line up with TRBD1. The CDR3 is 16 amino acids. V trimming: 0 bases; J trimming: 0 bases; junction bases outside the gene matches: 4. Germline V CDR1 and CDR2: SGHRS, YFSETQ. The CDR3 reads CASSLVATGGSYEQYF. CDR3 nucleotides: TGCGCCAGCAGCTTGGTTGCGACAGGGGGCTCCTACGAGCAGTACTTC.

The rearrangement uses TRBV11-2 and TRBJ1-2; D gene ambiguous. V was clipped by 3 bases and J by 8 bases, with 19 bases between them. CDR3 length: 15 amino acids. Germline V gene data show CDR1 as SGHAT and CDR2 as FQNNGV. CDR3 sequence (DNA): TGTGCCAGCAGCTTTTCCGGTGGAGGGTTAGAGGGCTACACCTTC. Translation gives CASSFSGGGLEGYTF.

The rearrangement links TRBV10-3 to TRBJ1-2; maybe TRBD1 (5 bases). This CDR3 has 15 residues. The ends were cut back, 2 bases at V and 6 bases at J, with 16 bases in the middle. Germline V lookup: CDR1 ENHRY, CDR2 SYGVKD. DNA of the CDR3: TGTGCCATCAGTGAGGGGACGGATCACCACGATGGCTACACCTTC. This translates into CAISEGTDHHDGYTF.

The genes are TRBV11-3 and TRBJ2-1; 9 bases agree with TRBD1. In germline, CDR1 is SGHNT, CDR2 YENEEA. Trimming took 4 bases from V and 8 from J; bases not matched to a gene: 9. The CDR3 runs 15 residues. The CDR3 sequence: CASSSGQGKGDEQFF. The CDR3 region has the DNA TGTGCCAGCAGCTCGGGACAGGGAAAGGGGGATGAGCAGTTCTTC.

The chain has TRBV7-2 and TRBJ2-6, with D tentatively TRBD1 (7 bases). The ends were cut back, 5 bases at V and 0 bases at J, with 17 bases in the middle. The germline V gene encodes CDR1 SGHTA and CDR2 FQGNSA. The length of the CDR3 is 18 residues. This chain's CDR3 is CASSPAGQRYSGANVLTF. As DNA, the CDR3 is TGTGCCAGCAGCCCTGCGGGACAGCGTTACTCTGGGGCCAACGTCCTGACTTTC.

The chain is built from TRBV7-9 and TRBJ1-1, with D possibly TRBD1 on 6 matching bases. The V end was cut by 5 bases, the J end by 6 bases, with 19 bases between. The CDR3 contains 15 residues. Germline V CDR1 and CDR2: SEHNR, FQNEAQ (reference sequence). CDR3 loop: CASSGAGIGGPEAFF. Written as DNA, the CDR3 is TGTGCCAGCAGCGGGGCAGGGATCGGGGGGCCTGAAGCTTTCTTT.

The chain's CDR3 is CASSLVQETQYF. The CDR3 bases are TGTGCCAGCAGCTTAGTCCAGGAGACCCAGTACTTC. The chain joins TRBV11-2 to TRBJ2-5, with D unresolved. Trimming took off 1 base at V and 5 bases at J, with 5 bases between the two ends. The CDR3 runs 12 residues. CDR1 SGHAT and CDR2 FQNNGV come from the germline V gene.

V and J are TRBV6-5 and TRBJ2-1; either TRBD1 or TRBD2 may supply D (5 bases each). Germline CDR1 MNHEY, CDR2 SVGAGI. This CDR3 has 14 residues. V lost 5 bases to trimming and J lost 9 bases, with 17 bases between them. CDR3 nucleotides: TGTGCCAGCAGTCCGCGTCGAGGGGCGGGTGAGCAGTTCTTC. It translates to CASSPRRGAGEQFF.

In its sample, this clone was seen a few times. The junction departs from the called germline gene at one end, perhaps through a read error. The V gene is TRBV7-7, the J gene TRBJ2-5; 9 bases are shared with TRBD1. The CDR3 sequence is 16 residues long. Germline V lookup: CDR1 SSHAT, CDR2 FNYEAQ (reference sequence). The CDR3 reads CASSATGGASQETQYF. DNA of the CDR3: TGTGCTAGCAGTGCCACAGGGGGCGCGTCCCAAGAGACCCAGTACTTC.

The chain carries TRBV2 and TRBJ1-6, with unresolved D. Trimming stripped 4 bases from V and 12 bases from J, with 10 bases between. Germline V CDR1 and CDR2: SNHLY, FYNNEI. The CDR3 is 12 amino acids. The CDR3 loop is CASSGDLGPLHF. In nucleotides, the CDR3 is TGTGCCAGCAGTGGAGACTTGGGACCCCTCCACTTT.

The rearrangement uses TRBV10-3 and TRBJ1-1; D unclear. V was trimmed by 8 bases and J by 3 bases, leaving 13 bases between them. The CDR3 covers 13 residues. Germline loops: CDR1 ENHRY, CDR2 SYGVKD. CDR3 residues: CAIGTGADTEAFF. As DNA, the CDR3 is TGTGCCATCGGTACGGGAGCGGACACTGAAGCTTTCTTT.

The gene calls are TRBV4-3 and TRBJ1-3; 8 bases fit TRBD1. CDR1 is LGHNA, CDR2 YSLEER, per germline. This CDR3 is 17 amino acids long. With 1 base clipped from V and 4 bases from J, the junction kept 9 bases outside the gene matches. DNA for the CDR3: TGCGCCAGCAGCCAAGGTGGACAGGGAAGGGCCGGAAACACCATATATTTT. Its protein product is CASSQGGQGRAGNTIYF.

The rearrangement links TRBV19 to TRBJ2-6; TRBD1 aligns across 8 bases. In germline, CDR1 is LNHDA, CDR2 SQIVND (reference sequence). V shed 5 bases, J shed 0 bases, and the junction held 3 bases outside the gene matches. The CDR3 loop spans 16 amino acids. CDR3 in DNA: TGTGCCAGTAGTCCACAGGGGGGCTCTGGGGCCAACGTCCTGACTTTC. It specifies CASSPQGGSGANVLTF.

In nucleotides, the CDR3 is TGTGCCAGTAGTACGGAGGACAGGCATGGCTACACCTTC. This gives the protein CASSTEDRHGYTF. V usage is TRBV19 and J usage is TRBJ1-2; TRBD1 agrees at 7 bases. Trimming at V came to 4 bases and at J to 6 bases, leaving 5 bases not matched to a gene. This CDR3 comprises 13 residues. Germline loops: CDR1 LNHDA, CDR2 SQIVND (reference sequence).

This sequence joins TRBV7-3 and TRBJ1-1, with a possible D match to TRBD1 (5 bases). This CDR3 region has 14 residues. Deletions cut 2 bases from V and 1 base from J, with 8 bases between. CDR1 is SGHTA, CDR2 FQGTGA, per germline. CDR3 in DNA: TGTGCCAGCAGCTTAGGGGGAACGAACACTGAAGCTTTCTTT. It specifies CASSLGGTNTEAFF. The full variable domain, with the rest looked up from reference TRBV7-3 and TRBJ1-1, is GAGVSQTPSNKVTEKGKYVELRCDPISGHTALYWYRQSLGQGPEFLIYFQGTGAADDSGLPNDRFFAVRPEGSVSTLKIQRTERGDSAVYLCASSLGGTNTEAFFGQGTRLTVV.

This rearrangement joins TRBV20-1 to TRBJ2-7; 7 nucleotides match TRBD1. Germline V CDR1 and CDR2: DFQATT, SNEGSKA (reference sequence). This CDR3 is 11 amino acids long. With 7 bases clipped from V and 2 bases from J, the junction kept 2 bases outside the gene matches. CDR3 residues: CSGQGTYEQYF. Here the CDR3 DNA reads TGCAGTGGACAGGGTACCTACGAGCAGTACTTC.

The chain links TRBV11-2 to TRBJ2-7; 7 positions agree with TRBD2. V trimming: 5 bases; J trimming: 6 bases; junction bases outside the gene matches: 13. CDR1 is SGHAT and CDR2 is FQNNGV in the germline V gene. The CDR3 length is 15 residues. The CDR3 protein is CASSPGGGYSAEQYF. The CDR3 DNA reads TGTGCCAGCAGCCCTGGGGGAGGGTACAGCGCCGAGCAGTACTTC.

The V gene is TRBV5-1, the J gene TRBJ1-5; D might be TRBD1 (6 bases). V lost 1 base, J lost 0 bases, and 14 bases lay in between. The CDR3 loop spans 17 amino acids. Germline V gene lookup returns CDR1 SGHRS and CDR2 YFSETQ. The CDR3 region is CASSLYGGLYSNQPQHF. In DNA form, the CDR3 reads TGCGCCAGCAGCTTGTACGGGGGCCTTTATAGCAATCAGCCCCAGCATTTT.

The chain couples TRBV18 to TRBJ2-1; TRBD1 aligns across 9 bases. V trimming: 6 bases; J trimming: 9 bases; junction bases outside the gene matches: 6. Germline-derived CDR1 and CDR2 are KGHSH and LQKENI. The CDR3 has 13 residues. As DNA, the CDR3 is TGTGCCAGCTCGACAGGGGGGAAGTCTGAGCAGTTCTTC. Protein sequence: CASSTGGKSEQFF.

By share of the sample, this clone is large. The chain links TRBV7-9 to TRBJ2-3; TRBD2 matches 8 bases. Germline assignment: CDR1 SEHNR and CDR2 FQNEAQ (reference sequence). J gave up 5 bases and V 4 bases, and 11 bases lay outside the gene matches. There are 16 residues in the CDR3. The CDR3 DNA reads as TGTGCCAGCAGCTCCTATAGCGGGGCCAGGGGAGATACGCAGTATTTT. This codes for CASSSYSGARGDTQYF. The full variable domain, with the rest looked up from reference TRBV7-9 and TRBJ2-3, is DTGVSQNPRHKITKRGQNVTFRCDPISEHNRLYWYRQTLGQGPEFLTYFQNEAQLEKSRLLSDRFSAERPKGSFSTLEIQRTEQGDSAMYLCASSSYSGARGDTQYFGPGTRLTVL.

This chain joins TRBV27 and TRBJ1-3; tentative D call: TRBD1 (6 bases). Germline loops: CDR1 MNHEY, CDR2 SMNVEV (reference sequence). Trimming cost V 6 bases and J 4 bases, with 13 bases left between them. This CDR3 has 14 residues. CDR3 sequence (DNA): TGTGCCAGCAGGCGAACAGGGCCCGGAAACACCATATATTTT. Translating gives CASRRTGPGNTIYF.